This T cell receptor beta chain was sequenced during a study of T cells in Graves' hyperthyroidism and ophthalmopathy. Criteria for exclusion of patients were uncontrolled infection, other autoimmune disease, pregnancy or lactation. The source of the PBMCs was approximately 9.5 ml of fresh peripheral blood. Concerning this clonotype: Its antigen is not identified.

Amplification of TCR beta CDR3 regions used RNA as the template. RT-PCR in the first round (using the HTBI primer set) targeted the TCR CDR3. TCRdb reprocessed the multiplex PCR reads with MiXCR, giving one entry per CDR3 protein. The sample shows hundreds of thousands of distinct CDR3 sequences, around 22% of them seen only once. With 5 bases clipped from V and 4 bases from J, the junction kept 11 bases outside the gene matches. The CDR3 consists of 16 residues. Study results and limitations: Most clonotypes expanded in thyroid above 0.001 were likewise present in blood.

Input material: blood. The clonotype comes from a woman aged 25 to 39 with Graves' ophthalmopathy. The chain has TRBV12-3 or TRBV12-4 and TRBJ1-2, with TRBD1 identical over 9 bases. For the CDR3, the DNA is TGTGCCAGCAGTACCTTAGGGGGACAGGGATTCTATGGCTACACCTTC. This codes for CASSTLGGQGFYGYTF.